This TCR beta chain was sequenced in a study of early T cells in non-severe SARS-CoV-2 infection. In TCRdb, the 5' RACE reads were re-called with MiXCR into one record per CDR3 protein. This repertoire shows 50,000 to 55,000 distinct CDR3 sequences, around 8.4% found once; its top ten account for under 5%. This clonotype occurred many times. The germline V gene has CDR1 SEHNR and CDR2 FQNEAQ (reference sequence). The CDR3 spans 13 residues. V was clipped by 2 bases and J by 7 bases, with 11 bases between them. Sequencing was done on a sample of whole blood. The rearrangement uses TRBV7-9 and TRBJ1-1; possible D gene TRBD1, 5 bases. The clonotype originates from an adult who was a healthcare worker with PCR-confirmed SARS-CoV-2 infection or an uninfected control (not recorded which). CDR3 residues: CASSLLRVDEAFF. Written as DNA, the CDR3 is TGTGCCAGCAGCTTACTCAGGGTTGATGAAGCTTTCTTT.